One and the same sample provided the 25 T cell receptor beta chains below, sequenced in a study of tumor-infiltrating lymphocytes in primary liver carcinoma. The study extracted blood RNA from unsorted whole blood and also extracted germline DNA. Constant-region priming of roughly 0.45 ug total RNA yielded TCR beta cDNA. ARM-PCR was slightly modified, and three nested multiplex PCR rounds with it gave rise to the TCR beta libraries. Each of the first two PCR rounds ran roughly 9 cycles with TRBV1-TRBV30 forward and C-beta reverse primers. Using its own MiXCR run on the multiplex PCR reads, TCRdb lists one record per CDR3 protein. The sample contains about 180,000 distinct CDR3 sequences, 60% of which appear only once. Sequenced material: peripheral blood. The receptors were sampled from a man aged 35-49 years with primary liver carcinoma and hepatitis B virus infection.

V usage is TRBV7-8 and J usage is TRBJ2-7; maybe TRBD2 (5 bases). Deletions cut 5 bases from V and 0 bases from J, with 11 bases between. The CDR3 has 14 amino acids. CDR1 is SGHVS and CDR2 is FQNEAQ in the germline V gene. This chain's CDR3 is CASSRGTPSYEQYF. The CDR3 region has the DNA TGTGCCAGCAGCCGGGGAACTCCCTCCTACGAGCAGTACTTC.

This chain links TRBV28 with TRBJ1-2; D may be TRBD1 (5 bases). Germline CDR1 reads MDHEN; CDR2 reads SYDVKM. V was trimmed by 8 bases and J by 8 bases, leaving 15 bases between them. The CDR3 is 12 residues long. The CDR3 nucleotides are TGTGCCAGCGGGGGGAACCAATACGGCTACACCTTC. Its translation: CASGGNQYGYTF.

Worth noting for this clonotype: A junction boundary mismatches the germline segment, possibly from a read error. CDR3: CASSPREGTGELLF. The CDR3 DNA sequence: TGTGCCAGCAGCCCCCGAGAGGGGACCGGGGAGCTGCTTTTT. The chain couples TRBV12-3 or TRBV12-4 to TRBJ2-2; either TRBD1 or TRBD2 may fit D (5 bases each). The CDR3 has 14 residues.

The chain combines TRBV11-1 with TRBJ2-5; D is unclear. V was pared by 3 bases and J by 9 bases, with 17 bases between. CDR1 SGHAT and CDR2 FQDESV come from the germline V gene (reference sequence). The CDR3 has 14 amino acids. CDR3 sequence reads: CASSFRGGAQAQYF. CDR3 DNA: TGTGCCAGCAGCTTCCGCGGCGGAGCGCAGGCCCAGTACTTC.

This clonotype occurred a few times. V is TRBV5-4 and J is TRBJ2-2; 9 bases match TRBD1. CDR1 SGHNT and CDR2 YYREEE come from the germline V gene (reference sequence). With V trimmed by 2 bases and J by 5 bases, 10 bases remained unmatched. This CDR3 spans 17 amino acids. The CDR3 sequence: CASSLDVSGQGTGELFF. The CDR3 coding sequence is TGTGCCAGCAGCTTAGACGTTTCCGGACAGGGGACCGGGGAGCTGTTTTTT.

This clonotype was detected only once. Because the CDR3 is missing its conserved closing phenylalanine or tryptophan, this is likely a read error. This sequence joins TRBV12-3 or TRBV12-4 and TRBJ2-3, with D maybe TRBD2 (6 bases). CDR3 length: 17 amino acids. The V end was cut by 6 bases, the J end by 0 bases, with 19 bases between. CDR3 sequence: CASSRGVSGSSTDTQYL. The CDR3 DNA is TGTGCCAGCAGCCGGGGAGTTAGCGGCAGTAGCACAGATACGCAGTATCTT.

This clonotype was detected only a few times. A read error may explain this, as a much larger clone is one base away. The genes are TRBV11-2 and TRBJ2-7; D uncertain. Germline V gene lookup returns CDR1 SGHAT and CDR2 FQNNGV. The CDR3 has 11 residues. Trimming cost V 7 bases and J 3 bases, with 7 bases left between them. The CDR3 region is CASNLGYEQYF. CDR3 nucleotides: TGTGCCAGCAACTTGGGCTACGAGCAGTACTTC.

In the case of this clonotype: A much larger clone is a single base away; this may be a read error. The chain couples TRBV6-5 to TRBJ2-7, with 8 bases that match TRBD1. The germline V gene has CDR1 MNHEY and CDR2 SVGAGI. The CDR3 has 14 amino acids. Here the CDR3 reads CTSSSTDRGYEQYF. The CDR3 DNA reads as TGTACCAGCAGCTCCACCGACAGGGGCTACGAGCAGTACTTC.

This clonotype was seen more than once but under ten times. This chain connects TRBV6-5 to TRBJ1-2, with a tentative D call TRBD1 (6 bases). There are 15 residues in the CDR3. Trimming pared 6 bases from V and 4 bases from J, leaving 18 bases between. Germline CDR1 reads MNHEY; CDR2 reads SVGAGI. CDR3 residues: CASSPGEGDGYGYTF. The CDR3 DNA reads as TGTGCCAGCAGCCCAGGAGAGGGGGACGGCTATGGCTACACCTTC.

This clonotype is classed as medium-sized. The chain has TRBV11-2 and TRBJ2-7; D ambiguous. Germline values: CDR1 SGHAT, CDR2 FQNNGV. The CDR3 has 15 amino acids. V was trimmed by 0 bases and J by 0 bases, leaving 9 bases between them. Written as DNA, the CDR3 is TGTGCCAGCAGCTTAGAGTACTCCAGCTCCTACGAGCAGTACTTC. Protein product: CASSLEYSSSYEQYF. Based on the CDR3 plus reference TRBV11-2 and TRBJ2-7, the full variable domain is EAGVAQSPRYKIIEKRQSVAFWCNPISGHATLYWYQQILGQGPKLLIQFQNNGVVDDSQLPKDRFSAERLKGVDSTLKIQPAKLEDSAVYLCASSLEYSSSYEQYFGPGTRLTVT.

This clonotype has ten or more counts. The junction departs from the called germline gene at one end, perhaps through a read error. J is TRBJ1-1 and V is TRBV11-2; D remains ambiguous. The CDR3 loop spans 12 amino acids. Germline loops: CDR1 SGHAT, CDR2 FQNNGV. As DNA, the CDR3 is TGTGCCAGCAGCCCCTCGGAGGGCCGACCAAGCTTT. Translated, it gives CASSPSEGRPSF.

This clonotype was found many times. The rearrangement uses TRBV6-5 and TRBJ2-7, with 7 bases identical to TRBD2. The V segment lost 2 bases and the J segment 5 bases; nucleotides outside the gene matches: 6. Germline CDR1 and CDR2: MNHEY and SVGAGI. The CDR3 covers 14 residues. The DNA for the CDR3 is TGTGCCAGCAGTTACCAACGGGGGGACCACGAGCAGTACTTC. Residues: CASSYQRGDHEQYF.

The V and J genes are TRBV10-3 and TRBJ2-1; 8 bases align to TRBD2. Trimming cost V 3 bases and J 3 bases; bases outside gene matches: 7. Looked up from germline, CDR1 is ENHRY and CDR2 is SYGVKD. The CDR3 length is 16 residues. The CDR3 sequence: CAISDSGLVCYNEQFF. The CDR3 coding sequence is TGTGCCATCAGTGATTCGGGACTAGTCTGCTACAATGAGCAGTTCTTC.

Comments on this clonotype: One base away lies a much larger clone, so this may be a sequencing read error. This chain joins TRBV29-1 and TRBJ2-7; D gene uncertain. CDR3 length: 13 amino acids. Per germline, CDR1 SQVTM and CDR2 ANQGSEA. The CDR3 DNA reads as TGCAGCGTTGCCGTTCGGGTGGCCTACAAGCAGTACTTC. Amino acid sequence: CSVAVRVAYKQYF.

Concerning this clonotype: Compared with germline, one end of the junction differs, possibly owing to a read error. The V and J genes are TRBV5-1 and TRBJ2-1, with D maybe TRBD2 (6 bases). Germline assignment: CDR1 SGHRS and CDR2 YFSETQ. The CDR3 totals 16 residues. CDR3 in DNA: TGCGCCAGCAGCTTCCTTAACGGGAGCTCCTACAATGAGCAGTTCTTT. Translated: CASSFLNGSSYNEQFF.

On this clonotype itself: Mismatch with germline at one junction end may stem from a read error. The chain couples TRBV12-3 or TRBV12-4 to TRBJ1-2, with a weak D call TRBD1 (5 bases). This CDR3 spans 15 amino acids. CDR3 residues: CASSQRAGSFYGYAF. CDR3 coding DNA: TGTGCCAGCAGTCAAAGGGCAGGGTCTTTCTATGGCTACGCCTTC.

The rearrangement joins TRBV6-5 to TRBJ1-2; no definite D call. Germline V CDR1 and CDR2: MNHEY, SVGAGI. Trimming took 0 bases from V and 2 from J, leaving 10 bases between them. This CDR3 contains 15 residues. DNA of the CDR3: TGTGCCAGCAGTTACTCGGTGACTGCCAACTATGGCTACACCTTC. This gives the protein CASSYSVTANYGYTF.

The rearrangement uses TRBV20-1 and TRBJ2-1, with a weak D call TRBD2 (6 bases). The CDR3 is 13 residues long. CDR1 and CDR2 from the germline V gene are DFQATT and SNEGSKA (reference sequence). CDR3 bases: TGCAGGGTAGGCCTAGCGACCTACAATGAGCAGTTCTTC. Residues: CRVGLATYNEQFF.

V gene TRBV5-6 combines with J gene TRBJ2-1; 12 bases map to TRBD1. Germline V gene lookup returns CDR1 SGHDT and CDR2 YYEEEE. Losses at the gene ends were 10 bases for V and 9 bases for J; bases not matched to a gene: 8. CDR3 length: 13 amino acids. Here the CDR3 reads CAYLGQGAGEQFF. CDR3 in DNA: TGTGCCTACTTGGGACAGGGGGCCGGTGAGCAGTTCTTC.

This clonotype occurred a few times. V gene TRBV6-1 combines with J gene TRBJ2-5, with D unresolved. This CDR3 comprises 10 residues. Germline V gives CDR1 MNHNS, CDR2 SASEGT. V gave up 8 bases and J gave up 3 bases, with 4 bases separating them. Here the CDR3 DNA reads TGTGCCAGCCATGAAGAGACCCAGTACTTC. Translated, it gives CASHEETQYF.

The J gene is TRBJ1-2, the V gene TRBV7-9; 7 bases map to TRBD1. Trimming took 4 bases from V and 1 from J; bases not matched to a gene: 3. The CDR3 has 14 residues. Per the germline V gene, CDR1 is SEHNR and CDR2 is FQNEAQ (reference sequence). The CDR3 loop reads CASSSGQFNYGYTF. CDR3 nucleotide sequence: TGTGCCAGCAGCTCGGGACAGTTTAACTATGGCTACACCTTC.

Notes on this clonotype: At one boundary the junction diverges from the germline segment, which might be a read error. This chain links TRBV12-3 or TRBV12-4 with TRBJ2-7, with D perhaps TRBD2 (7 bases). The CDR3 spans 14 residues. The CDR3 protein is CASSTEGGSYEQYF. CDR3 coding DNA: TGCGCCAGCTCCACCGAGGGGGGGTCATACGAGCAGTATTTC.

This clonotype was counted ten times or more. The J gene is TRBJ1-4, the V gene TRBV4-2; 7 bases fit TRBD1. The trim removed 4 bases at V and 4 bases at J, leaving 6 bases unmatched. This CDR3 is 15 amino acids long. CDR1 and CDR2 from the germline V gene are LGHNA and YNFKEQ. This chain's CDR3 is CASSRTRDSNEKLFF. CDR3 nucleotides: TGTGCCAGCAGCCGCACCCGGGACAGTAATGAAAAACTGTTTTTT.

This clonotype was counted many times. This chain connects TRBV11-3 to TRBJ2-1; D unclear. The CDR3 is 14 amino acids. Germline V gene data show CDR1 as SGHNT and CDR2 as YENEEA. V dropped 5 bases and J dropped 8 bases, with 16 bases sitting between them. The CDR3 coding sequence is TGTGCCAGCAGCCCGGGCCCCGGTGCGGATGAGCAGTTCTTC. This sequence encodes CASSPGPGADEQFF.

At least ten counts were recorded for this clonotype. This chain connects TRBV29-1 to TRBJ2-5; possible D gene TRBD1, 5 bases. The CDR3 is 10 amino acids. Trimming removed 4 bases at V and 5 bases at J, with 5 bases between. CDR1 is SQVTM and CDR2 is ANQGSEA in the germline V gene. CDR3 residues: CSVGGETQYF. The CDR3 nucleotides are TGCAGCGTTGGGGGCGAGACCCAGTACTTC.